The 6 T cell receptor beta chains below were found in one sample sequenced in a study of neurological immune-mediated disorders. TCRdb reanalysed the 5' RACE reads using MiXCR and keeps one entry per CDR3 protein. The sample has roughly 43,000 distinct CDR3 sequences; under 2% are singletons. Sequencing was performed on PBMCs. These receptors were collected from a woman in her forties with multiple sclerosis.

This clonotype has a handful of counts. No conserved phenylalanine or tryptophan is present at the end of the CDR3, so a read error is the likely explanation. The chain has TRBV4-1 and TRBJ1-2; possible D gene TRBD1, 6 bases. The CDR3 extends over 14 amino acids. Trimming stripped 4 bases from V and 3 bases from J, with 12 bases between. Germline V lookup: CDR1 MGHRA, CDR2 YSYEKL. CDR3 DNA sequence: TGCGCCAGCAGCCCGGAGGACAGATACTATGGCTACACCAAC. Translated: CASSPEDRYYGYTN.

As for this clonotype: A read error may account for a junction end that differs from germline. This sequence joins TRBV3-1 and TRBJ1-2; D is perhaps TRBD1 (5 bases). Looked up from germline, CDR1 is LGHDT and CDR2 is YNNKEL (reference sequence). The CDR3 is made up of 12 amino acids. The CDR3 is CDSSRDGYGYTF. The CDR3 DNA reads TGTGACAGCAGCAGGGACGGATATGGCTACACCTTC. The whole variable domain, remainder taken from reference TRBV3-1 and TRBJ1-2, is DTAVSQTPKYLVTQMGNDKSIKCEQNLGHDTMYWYKQDSKKFLKIMFSYNNKELIINETVPNRFSPKSPDKAHLNLHINSLELGDSAVYFCDSSRDGYGYTFGSGTRLTVV.

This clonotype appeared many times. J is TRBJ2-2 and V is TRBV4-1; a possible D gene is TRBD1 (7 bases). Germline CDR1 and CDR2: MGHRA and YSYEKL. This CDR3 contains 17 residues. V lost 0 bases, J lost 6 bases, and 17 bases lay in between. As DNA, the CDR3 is TGCGCCAGCAGCCAAGAAGGCGGAGGGGGCACCCCCGGGGAGCTGTTTTTT. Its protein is CASSQEGGGGTPGELFF.

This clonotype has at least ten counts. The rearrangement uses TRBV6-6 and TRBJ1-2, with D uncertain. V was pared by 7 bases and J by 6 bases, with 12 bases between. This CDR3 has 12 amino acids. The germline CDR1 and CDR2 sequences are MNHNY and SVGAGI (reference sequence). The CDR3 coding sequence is TGTGCCAGCAAGTGGCAGGTGGATGGCTACACCTTC. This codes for CASKWQVDGYTF.

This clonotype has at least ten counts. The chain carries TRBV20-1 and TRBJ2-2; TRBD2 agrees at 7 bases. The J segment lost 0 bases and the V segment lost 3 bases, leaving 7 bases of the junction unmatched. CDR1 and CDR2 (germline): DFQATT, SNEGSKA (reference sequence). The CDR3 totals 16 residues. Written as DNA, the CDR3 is TGCAGTGCTAGGGAGGGGAGGGTCGCGAACACCGGGGAGCTGTTTTTT. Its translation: CSAREGRVANTGELFF.

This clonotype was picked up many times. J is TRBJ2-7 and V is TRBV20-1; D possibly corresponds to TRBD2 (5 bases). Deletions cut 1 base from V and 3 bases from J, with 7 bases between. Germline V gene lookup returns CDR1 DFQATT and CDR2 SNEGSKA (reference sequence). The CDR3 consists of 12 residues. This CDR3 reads CSARASSYEQYF. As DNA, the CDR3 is TGCAGTGCTAGAGCTAGCAGCTACGAGCAGTACTTC.